These 21 T cell receptor beta chains originate from one sample sequenced in a study of cytomegalovirus exposure and HLA in healthy donors. Use of 60 Vbeta and 13 Jbeta primers characterized the PCR. Measured with immunoSEQ multiplex PCR; TCRdb has only the in-frame clones, and not every one. In the table there are under 200,000 clones, roughly 80% of which are singletons. The source material was PBMCs. These receptors all come from a male donor in good health and CMV-seronegative.

CDR3 protein: CASSQGTATNQPQHF. In DNA, the CDR3 is TGTGCCAGCAGCCAAGGGACAGCCACAAATCAGCCCCAGCATTTT. The rearrangement uses TRBV14 and TRBJ1-5, with D perhaps TRBD1 (6 bases). This CDR3 comprises 15 residues. CDR1 and CDR2 from the germline V gene are SGHDN and FVKESK. Deletions cut 1 base from V and 4 bases from J, with 11 bases between.

V gene TRBV18 combines with J gene TRBJ2-3, with TRBD2 as a possible D gene (6 bases). The CDR3 has 12 residues. CDR1 is KGHSH, CDR2 LQKENI, per germline. Trimming took 6 bases from V and 4 from J, leaving 8 bases between them. Here the CDR3 DNA reads TGTGCCAGCTCGTGGGGGGCAGATACGCAGTATTTT. This encodes CASSWGADTQYF.

This clone was detected only a few times. For the CDR3, the DNA is TGTGCCAGCAGCTTGCGACAGAATTCACCCCTCCACTTT. This codes for CASSLRQNSPLHF. V is TRBV5-4 and J is TRBJ1-6; D is possibly TRBD1 (5 bases). Germline V gene data show CDR1 as SGHNT and CDR2 as YYREEE (reference sequence). V was clipped by 1 base and J by 7 bases, with 6 bases between them. The CDR3 has 13 residues.

The chain is built from TRBV4-2 and TRBJ2-2; D is possibly TRBD1 (6 bases). The CDR3 sequence is 16 residues long. V lost 1 base, J lost 4 bases, and 13 bases lay in between. Germline lookup yields CDR1 LGHNA and CDR2 YNFKEQ. CDR3: CASSQGQGHGTGELFF. In nucleotides, the CDR3 is TGTGCCAGCAGCCAAGGGCAGGGGCACGGCACCGGGGAGCTGTTTTTT.

The J gene is TRBJ1-1, the V gene TRBV11-2; the match to TRBD1 covers 7 bases. V lost 3 bases to trimming and J lost 1 base; unmatched junction nucleotides: 14. Germline CDR1 is SGHAT and CDR2 is FQNNGV. The CDR3 contains 18 residues. In DNA, the CDR3 is TGTGCCAGCAGCTTCGGTTCCCGGACAGGCCGGAGGAACACTGAAGCTTTCTTT. It specifies CASSFGSRTGRRNTEAFF.

This clone occurred once. J is TRBJ2-7 and V is TRBV19, with 7 nucleotides matching TRBD2. Germline values: CDR1 LNHDA, CDR2 SQIVND (reference sequence). Trimming removed 5 bases from V and 1 base from J; junction bases left unmatched: 2. The CDR3 contains 13 residues. The DNA for the CDR3 is TGTGCCAGTAGTCCGCGGGGGTCCTACGAGCAGTACTTC. It yields the protein CASSPRGSYEQYF.

The chain's CDR3 is CASSSQGAHGETQYF. In DNA form, the CDR3 reads TGTGCCAGCAGCTCGCAGGGGGCCCATGGGGAGACCCAGTACTTC. The J gene is TRBJ2-5, the V gene TRBV11-2; 8 bases line up with TRBD1. The CDR3 totals 15 residues. The germline gives CDR1 SGHAT, CDR2 FQNNGV. V shed 4 bases, J shed 5 bases, and the junction held 9 bases outside the gene matches.

The chain joins TRBV27 to TRBJ2-7; 9 positions agree with TRBD1. The length of the CDR3 is 15 residues. Germline-derived CDR1 and CDR2 are MNHEY and SMNVEV (reference sequence). With V trimmed by 6 bases and J by 2 bases, 8 bases remained unmatched. The CDR3: CASSLTGTGPYEQYF. As DNA, the CDR3 is TGTGCCAGCAGCTTGACCGGGACAGGGCCCTACGAGCAGTACTTC.

In its sample, this clone was seen once. The CDR3: CASSRRPGQARSGANVLTF. The CDR3 coding sequence is TGTGCCAGCAGCCGCCGCCCGGGACAGGCCCGCTCTGGGGCCAACGTCCTGACTTTC. V is TRBV4-2 and J is TRBJ2-6; 8 bases fit TRBD1. This CDR3 has 19 amino acids. The junction had 11 bases not matched to a gene; V was cut back by 4 bases and J by 0 bases. The germline CDR1 and CDR2 sequences are LGHNA and YNFKEQ.

The J gene is TRBJ1-2, the V gene TRBV19, with a tentative D call TRBD1 (6 bases). Trimming took off 6 bases at V and 2 bases at J, with 13 bases between the two ends. Germline V lookup: CDR1 LNHDA, CDR2 SQIVND (reference sequence). The CDR3 runs to 14 residues. CDR3 nucleotides: TGTGCCAGTAGAACTAGGACAGCCAACTATGGCTACACCTTC. This encodes CASRTRTANYGYTF. Full variable domain (remainder filled in from reference TRBV19 and TRBJ1-2): DGGITQSPKYLFRKEGQNVTLSCEQNLNHDAMYWYRQDPGQGLRLIYYSQIVNDFQKGDIAEGYSVSREKKESFPLTVTSAQKNPTAFYLCASRTRTANYGYTFGSGTRLTVV.

This sequence joins TRBV29-1 and TRBJ1-1; possible D gene TRBD1, 5 bases. The CDR3 is 14 amino acids. Germline V gene lookup returns CDR1 SQVTM and CDR2 ANQGSEA. The V end was cut by 5 bases, the J end by 3 bases, with 16 bases between. The CDR3 region has the DNA TGCAGCGTTCTACCCCGGGGGGGGTACACTGAAGCTTTCTTT. It yields the protein CSVLPRGGYTEAFF.

About this clone itself: This same CDR3 is encoded by further DNA sequences in the sample. The rearrangement uses TRBV5-1 and TRBJ2-3; possibly TRBD1 for D (6 bases). CDR3 length: 13 residues. With 4 bases removed from V and 3 bases from J, the gap between germline ends came to 9 bases. In germline, CDR1 is SGHRS, CDR2 YFSETQ. The CDR3 DNA reads as TGCGCCAGCAGCCCCCAGGGGACAGATACGCAGTATTTT. Amino acids: CASSPQGTDTQYF.

The chain links TRBV5-5 to TRBJ1-1; D might be TRBD1 (6 bases). Trimming removed 6 bases at V and 3 bases at J, with 12 bases between. CDR1 is SGHKS and CDR2 is YYEKEE in the germline V gene (reference sequence). This CDR3 comprises 13 residues. The CDR3, as DNA: TGTGCCAGCAAACACAGGGAAGACACTGAAGCTTTCTTT. Its translation: CASKHREDTEAFF.

V and J are TRBV11-3 and TRBJ1-1; a weak D match, TRBD1 (5 bases). Trimming stripped 4 bases from V and 4 bases from J, with 10 bases between. The germline V gene has CDR1 SGHNT and CDR2 YENEEA. The CDR3 sequence is 13 residues long. The DNA of the CDR3 is TGTGCCAGCAGCTCCCGACAGACCACTGAAGCTTTCTTT. It encodes CASSSRQTTEAFF.

The chain carries TRBV7-9 and TRBJ2-5; the match to TRBD2 covers 14 bases. Germline CDR1 reads SEHNR; CDR2 reads FQNEAQ (reference sequence). Losses at the gene ends were 5 bases for V and 5 bases for J; bases not matched to a gene: 10. The CDR3 sequence is 17 residues long. The CDR3 is CASSPTRLAGGPETQYF. CDR3 nucleotides: TGTGCCAGCAGCCCAACACGACTAGCGGGAGGGCCCGAGACCCAGTACTTC. Supplemented by reference TRBV7-9 and TRBJ2-5, the full variable domain reads DTGVSQNPRHKITKRGQNVTFRCDPISEHNRLYWYRQTLGQGPEFLTYFQNEAQLEKSRLLSDRFSAERPKGSFSTLEIQRTEQGDSAMYLCASSPTRLAGGPETQYFGPGTRLLVL.

The genes are TRBV4-2 and TRBJ1-1; D is ambiguous. Trimming took 0 bases from V and 8 from J, leaving 16 bases between them. The CDR3 consists of 15 residues. CDR1 and CDR2 from the germline V gene are LGHNA and YNFKEQ. CDR3 sequence: CASSQDRGPTDEAFF. CDR3 nucleotides: TGTGCCAGCAGCCAAGATAGAGGGCCGACTGACGAAGCTTTCTTT.

CDR3 nucleotides: TGTGCCAGCAGCGTAGACCCGACCCACTACGAGCAGTACTTC. It codes for CASSVDPTHYEQYF. The chain has TRBV5-6 and TRBJ2-5; D ambiguous. The assigned J gene may be wrong: the sequence end matches TRBJ2-7 better. CDR1 is SGHDT, CDR2 YYEEEE, per germline. The CDR3 runs to 14 residues.

This chain links TRBV12-1 with TRBJ2-5; the D call of TRBD2 is as the table states it, not checked on the DNA. TRBV12-1 is a listed pseudogene. This CDR3 contains 14 residues. CDR3 protein: CASSFRRGQETQYF. The CDR3 region has the DNA TGTGCCAGCAGCTTTAGGCGGGGGCAAGAGACCCAGTACTTC.

CDR3 amino acids: CASSEASGYYEQYF. Here the CDR3 DNA reads TGTGCCAGCAGTGAAGCGAGCGGATACTACGAGCAGTACTTC. V usage is TRBV2 and J usage is TRBJ2-7; maybe TRBD2 (5 bases). The germline gives CDR1 SNHLY, CDR2 FYNNEI. Trimming took 0 bases from V and 3 from J, leaving 9 bases between them. This CDR3 spans 14 amino acids.

The rearrangement uses TRBV5-1 and TRBJ2-1; the match to TRBD2 covers 9 bases. Per the germline V gene, CDR1 is SGHRS and CDR2 is YFSETQ. CDR3 length: 15 amino acids. The V gene end was trimmed by 7 bases and the J gene end by 4 bases; junction bases not matched to a gene: 9. The CDR3 is CASGSGLASYNEQFF. DNA of the CDR3: TGCGCCAGCGGCTCAGGACTAGCGAGTTACAATGAGCAGTTCTTC.

V and J are TRBV9 and TRBJ2-1, with 14 positions matching TRBD2. The length of the CDR3 is 17 residues. Germline-derived CDR1 and CDR2 are SGDLS and YYNGEE. After removal of 4 bases from V and 2 bases from J, the junction contained 5 bases not matched to a gene. CDR3 protein: CASSLGLAGAPYNEQFF. CDR3 sequence (DNA): TGTGCCAGCAGCCTGGGACTAGCGGGAGCTCCCTACAATGAGCAGTTCTTC.